This T cell receptor beta chain was sequenced during a study of cytomegalovirus exposure and HLA in healthy donors. Study-level findings and limits: The listing of 150 or so TCR beta chains classed them as cytomegalovirus-associated.

This clone was detected once. What it recognizes is unknown. V was pared by 6 bases and J by 6 bases, with 18 bases between. This CDR3 has 14 residues. From germline, CDR1 is MNHEY and CDR2 SVGAGI. In the PCR, 60 Vbeta and 13 Jbeta primers were used. Method: immunoSEQ multiplex PCR; TCRdb's copy keeps in-frame clones and lacks some. The sample includes around 92,000 clones, more than 65% of them seen just once. The chain employs TRBV6-5 and TRBJ2-7; D ambiguous. Sequenced: PBMCs. The clonotype originates from a girl aged 2-9 years in good health and CMV-seropositive. CDR3 nucleotide sequence: TGTGCCAGCAGCCTTGATTCCCGACAAAGCGAGCAGTACTTC. Its protein product is CASSLDSRQSEQYF.